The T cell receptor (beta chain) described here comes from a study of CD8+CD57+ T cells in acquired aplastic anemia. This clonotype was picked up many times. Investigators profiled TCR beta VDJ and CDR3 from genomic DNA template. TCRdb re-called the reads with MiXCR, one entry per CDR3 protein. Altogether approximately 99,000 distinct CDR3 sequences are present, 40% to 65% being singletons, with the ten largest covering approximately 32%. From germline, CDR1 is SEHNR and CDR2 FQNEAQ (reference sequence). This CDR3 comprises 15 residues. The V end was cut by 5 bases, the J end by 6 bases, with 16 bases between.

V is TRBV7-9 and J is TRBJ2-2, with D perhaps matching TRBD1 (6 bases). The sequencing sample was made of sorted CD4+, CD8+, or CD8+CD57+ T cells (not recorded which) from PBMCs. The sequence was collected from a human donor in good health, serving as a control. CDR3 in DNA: TGTGCCAGCAGCAGCAACAGGGATGTGGCCGGGGAGCTGTTTTTT. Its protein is CASSSNRDVAGELFF. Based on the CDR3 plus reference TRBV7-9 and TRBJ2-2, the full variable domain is DTGVSQNPRHKITKRGQNVTFRCDPISEHNRLYWYRQTLGQGPEFLTYFQNEAQLEKSRLLSDRFSAERPKGSFSTLEIQRTEQGDSAMYLCASSSNRDVAGELFFGEGSRLTVL.